The TCR beta chain under discussion was sequenced for a study of T cells after yellow fever vaccination. Study findings and constraints: Abundant clonotypes from the bulk population could contaminate FACS-sorted repertoires. Clonotypes appearing in both CD4 and CD8 compartments existed, and their share was small. After the booster, approximately 96% of CD4 and roughly nine tenths of CD8 primary-response clones were re-detected.

This clonotype was found a few times. Its antigen is undetermined. TCRdb fed the 5' RACE reads into MiXCR, producing one record per CDR3 protein. The repertoire holds about 310,000 distinct CDR3 sequences, with 3.6% as singletons. This TCR derives from a man aged 18 to 30 who received the YFV17D yellow fever vaccine. Sample: PBMCs, taken on the day of the yellow fever booster vaccination.

The CDR3 DNA reads TGCAGTGCTAGGGACGGGACAGGGACTAGCGGGGGGGCCAGCTCCTACAATGAGCAGTTCTTC. Its protein is CSARDGTGTSGGASSYNEQFF. The gene calls are TRBV20-1 and TRBJ2-1; 16 positions agree with TRBD2. Germline CDR1 reads DFQATT; CDR2 reads SNEGSKA (reference sequence). The CDR3 consists of 21 residues. The ends lost 3 bases at V and 0 bases at J; junction bases unmatched: 14.